This record concerns one TCR beta chain sequence. The data stem from a study of blood T cell repertoires in COVID-19. Study as a whole: There were acute and convalescent COVID-19 samples, and they came from the United States, Italy and Spain. Sources were T cells, B-cell-depleted T cells, or PBMCs; the material itself was cDNA or gDNA.

Seattle patient enrollment occurred during active infection, with longitudinal follow-up thereafter. Per the germline V gene, CDR1 is LNHDA and CDR2 is SQIVND (reference sequence). This CDR3 contains 14 residues. Trimming cost V 0 bases and J 6 bases, with 9 bases left between them. The repertoire was sequenced with immunoSEQ multiplex PCR; TCRdb's copy has only in-frame clones and lacks some. The sample consists of over 450,000 clones, roughly nine tenths of them appearing once. The chain has TRBV19 and TRBJ2-1, with D possibly TRBD1 on 5 matching bases. This clonotype was sampled from a man aged 18 to 29 with COVID-19, enrolled during active disease. The sequencing input was peripheral blood. CDR3 DNA sequence: TGTGCCAGTAGTATAGAGACAGCGCCCAATGAGCAGTTCTTC. It specifies CASSIETAPNEQFF. The variable domain in full, completed from reference TRBV19 and TRBJ2-1, reads DGGITQSPKYLFRKEGQNVTLSCEQNLNHDAMYWYRQDPGQGLRLIYYSQIVNDFQKGDIAEGYSVSREKKESFPLTVTSAQKNPTAFYLCASSIETAPNEQFFGPGTRLTVL.